One sample yielded the 17 T cell receptor beta chains listed below, sequenced in a study of T cells in Graves' hyperthyroidism and ophthalmopathy. Amplified TCR beta CDR3 regions came from RNA transcripts. The HTBI primer set drove a first-round RT-PCR of the TCR CDR3. TCRdb independently ran MiXCR on the multiplex PCR reads; one entry per CDR3 protein. This sample has approximately 410,000 distinct CDR3 sequences, with roughly 14% found just once. Specimen: blood. Every receptor here comes from a man in his late teens or twenties with Graves' ophthalmopathy.

This chain joins TRBV11-2 and TRBJ1-5; no definite D call. The CDR3 has 14 amino acids. Germline CDR1 and CDR2: SGHAT and FQNNGV. V was cut by 6 bases and J by 4 bases, with 13 bases left in between. The CDR3 reads CASSDLVRNQPQHF. The CDR3 coding sequence is TGTGCCAGCAGTGATCTGGTGAGGAATCAGCCCCAGCATTTT.

This clonotype was observed at least ten times. The CDR3 loop reads CASTSGGHYNEQFF. The DNA for the CDR3 is TGTGCCAGCACTAGCGGGGGGCACTACAATGAGCAGTTCTTC. The chain couples TRBV6-2 or TRBV6-3 to TRBJ2-1, with 11 nucleotides matching TRBD2. Trimming removed 7 bases from V and 3 bases from J; junction bases left unmatched: 2. The CDR3 length is 14 residues. The germline gives CDR1 MNHEY, CDR2 SVGEGT.

This clonotype has at least ten counts. This chain connects TRBV12-3 or TRBV12-4 to TRBJ2-4; 11 nucleotides match TRBD2. The CDR3 length is 15 residues. With V trimmed by 3 bases and J by 4 bases, 2 bases remained unmatched. This CDR3 is CASSFTSGGKNIQYF. The CDR3 nucleotides read TGTGCCAGCAGTTTCACTAGCGGGGGAAAAAACATTCAGTACTTC.

This clonotype was seen ten or more times. Here the CDR3 DNA reads TGTGCCAGCAGTTTAAGTACTAGCGGGGGAGTGGCCTACGAGCAGTACTTC. Translated: CASSLSTSGGVAYEQYF. The gene calls are TRBV12-3 or TRBV12-4 and TRBJ2-7, with 11 bases fitting TRBD2. Trimming cost V 2 bases and J 2 bases; bases outside gene matches: 8. CDR3 length: 17 residues.

This clonotype occurred a few times. This chain links TRBV6-1 with TRBJ2-3; D gene uncertain. Germline CDR1 and CDR2: MNHNS and SASEGT. The CDR3 loop spans 15 amino acids. Trimming cost V 6 bases and J 0 bases, with 13 bases left between them. The CDR3 region is CASRLGWISTDTQYF. For the CDR3, the DNA is TGTGCCAGCAGATTGGGATGGATCAGCACAGATACGCAGTATTTT.

This clonotype was seen a few times. J is TRBJ2-2 and V is TRBV12-5; 9 bases are shared with TRBD1. V dropped 0 bases and J dropped 4; count of bases not matched to a gene: 9. Germline CDR1 is LGHNT and CDR2 is FRNRAP. This CDR3 has 18 amino acids. The CDR3 nucleotides read TGTGCTAGTGGTTTGGTACGGTTGGGGACAGGGTTCACCGGGGAGCTGTTTTTT. It is translated as CASGLVRLGTGFTGELFF.

This clonotype was observed at least ten times. V is TRBV6-2 or TRBV6-3 and J is TRBJ2-1; weak D call: TRBD2 (5 bases). The V end was cut by 5 bases, the J end by 8 bases, with 10 bases between. The germline gives CDR1 MNHEY, CDR2 SVGEGT. The CDR3 extends over 12 amino acids. This CDR3 is CASSNNGDEQFF. Written as DNA, the CDR3 is TGTGCCAGCAGTAACAACGGGGATGAGCAGTTCTTC.

There are many counts of this clonotype. The chain couples TRBV20-1 to TRBJ2-1, with D unclear. V was pared by 0 bases and J by 2 bases, with 8 bases between. CDR1 is DFQATT, CDR2 SNEGSKA, per germline (reference sequence). The CDR3 totals 14 residues. The CDR3 DNA is TGCAGTGCTAGAGATCTCGATCCCTACAATGAGCAGTTCTTC. Residues: CSARDLDPYNEQFF.

The CDR3 nucleotides read TGTGCCAGCAGTGATACCGGGTACTATGGCTACACCTTC. Translating it yields CASSDTGYYGYTF. The chain is built from TRBV25-1 and TRBJ1-2, with D hard to call. The germline gives CDR1 MGHDK, CDR2 SYGVNS. The V end lost 3 bases, the J end lost 3 bases, and 8 bases lay between the germline ends. The CDR3 runs to 13 residues.

This rearrangement joins TRBV30 to TRBJ1-2; 7 bases fit TRBD1. V dropped 2 bases and J dropped 4; count of bases not matched to a gene: 16. Germline lookup yields CDR1 GTSNPN and CDR2 SVGIG (reference sequence). The CDR3 has 17 amino acids. This CDR3 is CAWSLGQSFLSIYGYTF. In DNA, the CDR3 is TGTGCCTGGAGTCTGGGACAGTCTTTTCTTTCTATCTATGGCTACACCTTC.

This clonotype has only a few counts. The chain recombines TRBV20-1 with TRBJ1-2; a possible D gene is TRBD1 (5 bases). CDR1 is DFQATT, CDR2 SNEGSKA, per germline (reference sequence). Between the trimmed V and J ends, which lost 0 bases and 4 bases, there was a span of 15 bases. CDR3 length: 15 residues. As DNA, the CDR3 is TGCAGTGCTAGAGACCAAAAAGGGGTAGCCTATGGCTACACCTTC. Amino acids: CSARDQKGVAYGYTF.

The rearrangement joins TRBV7-9 to TRBJ2-7, with TRBD2 identical over 13 bases. The germline CDR1 and CDR2 sequences are SEHNR and FQNEAQ (reference sequence). Trimming took 2 bases from V and 0 from J; bases not matched to a gene: 10. The CDR3 consists of 19 residues. The chain's CDR3 is CASSLKELAGGPPSYEQYF. CDR3 in DNA: TGTGCCAGCAGCTTAAAGGAACTAGCGGGAGGGCCTCCCTCCTACGAGCAGTACTTC.

This clonotype was picked up many times. The chain joins TRBV3-1 to TRBJ2-7, with unresolved D. Germline V gives CDR1 LGHDT, CDR2 YNNKEL (reference sequence). The CDR3 is 13 amino acids. V was shortened by 4 bases and J by 6 bases, with 13 bases between the two germline ends. The chain's CDR3 is CASSPLAGREQYF. The CDR3 nucleotides are TGTGCCAGCAGCCCCCTGGCTGGGCGCGAGCAGTACTTC.

This clonotype was seen only a few times. The chain has TRBV4-1 and TRBJ2-7; TRBD1 might be the D (6 bases). Germline CDR1 is MGHRA and CDR2 is YSYEKL. The CDR3 is made up of 15 amino acids. V lost 1 base to trimming and J lost 0 bases, with 10 bases between them. CDR3 sequence reads: CASSQAGRGSYEQYF. The CDR3 nucleotides read TGCGCCAGCAGCCAAGCCGGCAGGGGCTCCTACGAGCAGTACTTC.

The V call is TRBV3-1, the J call TRBJ1-3, with a possible D match to TRBD1 (6 bases). The germline V gene encodes CDR1 LGHDT and CDR2 YNNKEL (reference sequence). The CDR3 covers 15 residues. V was cut by 6 bases and J by 2 bases, with 14 bases left in between. This chain's CDR3 is CASSRQVATGNTIYF. The CDR3 DNA reads TGTGCCAGCAGTCGACAGGTCGCGACTGGAAACACCATATATTTT.

A word on this clonotype: The CDR3 end shows no conserved phenylalanine or tryptophan, and so a read error is likely. The CDR3 DNA is TGTGCCATCAGCCCAGCGAACACTGAAGCTTTCCTT. Translation: CAISPANTEAFL. This chain connects TRBV10-3 to TRBJ1-1; unclear D gene. The length of the CDR3 is 12 residues. Germline CDR1 and CDR2: ENHRY and SYGVKD. V was clipped by 6 bases and J by 1 base, with 6 bases between them.

The V call is TRBV5-1, the J call TRBJ2-2; D gene unclear. V was trimmed by 4 bases and J by 3 bases, leaving 7 bases between them. Per germline, CDR1 SGHRS and CDR2 YFSETQ. This CDR3 is 13 amino acids long. CDR3 nucleotide sequence: TGCGCCAGCAGCATTCAGGACACCGGGGAGCTGTTTTTT. Its protein product is CASSIQDTGELFF.